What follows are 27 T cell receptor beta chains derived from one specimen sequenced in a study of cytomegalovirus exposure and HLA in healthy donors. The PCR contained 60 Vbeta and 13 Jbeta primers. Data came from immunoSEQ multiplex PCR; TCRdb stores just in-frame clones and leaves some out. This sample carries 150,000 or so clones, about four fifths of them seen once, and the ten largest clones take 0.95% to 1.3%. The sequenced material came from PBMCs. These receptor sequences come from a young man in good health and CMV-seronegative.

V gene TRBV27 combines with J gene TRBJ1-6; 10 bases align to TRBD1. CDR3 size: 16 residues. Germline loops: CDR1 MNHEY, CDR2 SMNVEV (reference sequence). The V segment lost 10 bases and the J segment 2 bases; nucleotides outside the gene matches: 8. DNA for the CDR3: TGTGCCACCCGGCGGGGACAGGGGACCTATAATTCACCCCTCCACTTT. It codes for CATRRGQGTYNSPLHF.

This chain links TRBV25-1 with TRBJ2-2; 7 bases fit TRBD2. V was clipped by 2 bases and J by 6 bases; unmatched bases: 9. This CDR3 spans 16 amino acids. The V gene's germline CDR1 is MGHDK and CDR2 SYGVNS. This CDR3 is CASSERGSPYSGELFF. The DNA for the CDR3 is TGTGCCAGCAGTGAACGCGGGAGCCCCTATTCCGGGGAGCTGTTTTTT. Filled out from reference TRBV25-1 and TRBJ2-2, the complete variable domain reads EADIYQTPRYLVIGTGKKITLECSQTMGHDKMYWYQQDPGMELHLIHYSYGVNSTEKGDLSSESTVSRIRTEHFPLTLESARPSHTSQYLCASSERGSPYSGELFFGEGSRLTVL.

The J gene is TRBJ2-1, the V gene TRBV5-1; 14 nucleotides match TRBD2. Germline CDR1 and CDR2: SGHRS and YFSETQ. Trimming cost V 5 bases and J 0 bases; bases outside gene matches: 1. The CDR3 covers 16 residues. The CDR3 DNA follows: TGCGCCAGCAGGACTAGCGGGGGGGTCTCCTACAATGAGCAGTTCTTC. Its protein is CASRTSGGVSYNEQFF.

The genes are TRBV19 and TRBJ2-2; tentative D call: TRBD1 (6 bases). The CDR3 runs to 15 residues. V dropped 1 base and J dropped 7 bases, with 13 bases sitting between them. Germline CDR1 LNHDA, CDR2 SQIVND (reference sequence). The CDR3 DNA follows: TGTGCCAGTAGTATAGTAACAGGGCGTAACGGGGAGCTGTTTTTT. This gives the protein CASSIVTGRNGELFF.

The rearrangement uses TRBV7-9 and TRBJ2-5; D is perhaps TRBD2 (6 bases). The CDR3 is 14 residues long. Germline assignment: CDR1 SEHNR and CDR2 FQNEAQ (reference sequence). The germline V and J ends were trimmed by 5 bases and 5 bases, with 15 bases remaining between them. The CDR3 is CASSPTRLVETQYF. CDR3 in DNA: TGTGCCAGCAGCCCGACGCGACTAGTTGAGACCCAGTACTTC.

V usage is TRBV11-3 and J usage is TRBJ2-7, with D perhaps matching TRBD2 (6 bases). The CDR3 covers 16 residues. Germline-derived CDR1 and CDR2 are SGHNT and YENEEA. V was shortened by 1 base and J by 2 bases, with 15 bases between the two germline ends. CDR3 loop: CASSLALAANTYEQYF. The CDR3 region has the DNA TGTGCCAGCAGCTTAGCTTTAGCGGCAAATACCTACGAGCAGTACTTC.

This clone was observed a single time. Here the CDR3 reads CASSYTGGGDNEQFF. Here the CDR3 DNA reads TGTGCCAGCAGTTACACCGGTGGGGGGGATAATGAGCAGTTCTTC. The chain joins TRBV6-5 to TRBJ2-1, with TRBD2 matching over 7 bases. This CDR3 is 15 amino acids long. The ends lost 2 bases at V and 7 bases at J; junction bases unmatched: 8. Germline V gene data show CDR1 as MNHEY and CDR2 as SVGAGI.

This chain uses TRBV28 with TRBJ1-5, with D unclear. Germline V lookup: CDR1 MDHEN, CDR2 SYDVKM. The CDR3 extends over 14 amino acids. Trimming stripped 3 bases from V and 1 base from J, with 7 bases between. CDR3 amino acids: CASSLRQSNQPQHF. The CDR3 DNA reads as TGTGCCAGCAGTTTGAGACAAAGCAATCAGCCCCAGCATTTT.

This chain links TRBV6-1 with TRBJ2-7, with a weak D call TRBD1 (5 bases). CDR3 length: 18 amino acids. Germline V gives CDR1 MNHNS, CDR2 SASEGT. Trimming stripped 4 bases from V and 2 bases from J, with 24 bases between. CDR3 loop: CASSVGSGMYRLPYEQYF. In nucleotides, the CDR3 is TGTGCCAGCAGTGTAGGGTCGGGTATGTACAGGCTCCCCTACGAGCAGTACTTC.

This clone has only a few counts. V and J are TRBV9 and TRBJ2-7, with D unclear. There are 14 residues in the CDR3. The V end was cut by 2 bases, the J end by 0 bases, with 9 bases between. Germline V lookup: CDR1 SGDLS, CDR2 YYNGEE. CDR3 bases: TGTGCCAGCAGCGTTTTGGCTAGCTCCTACGAGCAGTACTTC. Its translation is CASSVLASSYEQYF.

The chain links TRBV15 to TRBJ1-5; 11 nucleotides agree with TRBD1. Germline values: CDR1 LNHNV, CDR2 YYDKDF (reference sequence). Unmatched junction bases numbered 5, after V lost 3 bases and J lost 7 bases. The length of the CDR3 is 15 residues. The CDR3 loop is CATSRDRGRGQPQHF. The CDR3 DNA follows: TGTGCCACCAGCAGGGACAGGGGGCGGGGACAGCCCCAGCATTTT.

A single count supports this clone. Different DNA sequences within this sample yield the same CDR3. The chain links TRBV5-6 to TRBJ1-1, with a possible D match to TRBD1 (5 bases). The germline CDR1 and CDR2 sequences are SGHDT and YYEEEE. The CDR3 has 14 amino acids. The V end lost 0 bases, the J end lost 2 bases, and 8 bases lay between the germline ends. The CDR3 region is CASSLGQINTEAFF. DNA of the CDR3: TGTGCCAGCAGCTTGGGACAGATAAACACTGAAGCTTTCTTT.

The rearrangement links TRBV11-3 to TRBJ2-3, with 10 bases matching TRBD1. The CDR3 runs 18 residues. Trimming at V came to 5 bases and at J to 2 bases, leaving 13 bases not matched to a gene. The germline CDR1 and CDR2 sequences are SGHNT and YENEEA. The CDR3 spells CASSPTWDRGKDTDTQYF. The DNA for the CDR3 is TGTGCCAGCAGCCCCACCTGGGACAGGGGTAAGGACACAGATACGCAGTATTTT.

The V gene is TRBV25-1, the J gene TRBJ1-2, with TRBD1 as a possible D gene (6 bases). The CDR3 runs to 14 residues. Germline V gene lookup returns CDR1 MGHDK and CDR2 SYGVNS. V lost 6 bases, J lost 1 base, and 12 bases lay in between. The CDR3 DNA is TGTGCCAGCAGGTCGACAGGCCTTAACTATGGCTACACCTTC. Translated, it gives CASRSTGLNYGYTF.

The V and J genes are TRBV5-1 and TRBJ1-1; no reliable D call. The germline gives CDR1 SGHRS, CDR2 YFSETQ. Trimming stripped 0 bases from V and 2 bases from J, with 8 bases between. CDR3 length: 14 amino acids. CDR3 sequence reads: CASSLVSENTEAFF. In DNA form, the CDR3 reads TGCGCCAGCAGCTTGGTATCAGAAAACACTGAAGCTTTCTTT.

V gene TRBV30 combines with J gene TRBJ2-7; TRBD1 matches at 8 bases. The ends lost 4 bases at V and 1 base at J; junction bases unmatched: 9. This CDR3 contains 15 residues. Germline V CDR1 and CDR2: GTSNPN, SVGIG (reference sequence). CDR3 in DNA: TGTGCCTGGATCCCGGGACAGGCAAGATCCTACGAGCAGTACTTC. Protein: CAWIPGQARSYEQYF.

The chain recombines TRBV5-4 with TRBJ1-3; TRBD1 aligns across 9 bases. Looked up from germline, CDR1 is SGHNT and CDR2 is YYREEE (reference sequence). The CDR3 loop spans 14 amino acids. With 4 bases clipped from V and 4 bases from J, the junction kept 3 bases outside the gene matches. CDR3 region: CASSRTGEGNTIYF. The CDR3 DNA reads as TGTGCCAGCAGCCGGACAGGGGAAGGAAACACCATATATTTT.

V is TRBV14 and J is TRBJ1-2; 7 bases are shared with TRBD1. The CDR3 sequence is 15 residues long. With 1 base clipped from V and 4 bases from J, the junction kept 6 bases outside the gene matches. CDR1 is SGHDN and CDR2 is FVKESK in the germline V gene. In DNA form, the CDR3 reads TGTGCCAGCAGCCAAGCTGCAGGGGGATTCTATGGCTACACCTTC. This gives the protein CASSQAAGGFYGYTF.

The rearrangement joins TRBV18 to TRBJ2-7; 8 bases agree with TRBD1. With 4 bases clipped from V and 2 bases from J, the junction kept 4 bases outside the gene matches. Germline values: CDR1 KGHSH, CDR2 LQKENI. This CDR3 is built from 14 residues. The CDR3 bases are TGTGCCAGCTCACACCGGGACAGGACCTACGAGCAGTACTTC. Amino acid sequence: CASSHRDRTYEQYF.

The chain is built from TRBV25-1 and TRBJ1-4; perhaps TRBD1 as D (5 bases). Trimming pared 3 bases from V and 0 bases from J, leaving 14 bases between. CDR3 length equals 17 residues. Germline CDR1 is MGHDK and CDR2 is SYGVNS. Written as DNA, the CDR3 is TGTGCCAGCAGTGACCCGACAGCCGCCACAACTAATGAAAAACTGTTTTTT. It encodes CASSDPTAATTNEKLFF.

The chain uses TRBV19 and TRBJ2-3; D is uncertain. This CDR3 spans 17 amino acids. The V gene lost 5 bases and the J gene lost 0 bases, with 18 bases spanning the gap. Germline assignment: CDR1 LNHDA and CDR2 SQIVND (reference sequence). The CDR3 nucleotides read TGTGCCAGTAGTGCCCCAGCGAGGCTTGGGAGCACAGATACGCAGTATTTT. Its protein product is CASSAPARLGSTDTQYF.

CDR3 DNA sequence: TGTGCCAGCAGTTACAGCTATTGGGGGGGCGGGGAGCTGTTTTTT. Its translation: CASSYSYWGGGELFF. The chain employs TRBV6-5 and TRBJ2-2, with 7 nucleotides matching TRBD2. CDR1 is MNHEY and CDR2 is SVGAGI in the germline V gene. The CDR3 extends over 15 amino acids. V dropped 2 bases and J dropped 7; count of bases not matched to a gene: 7.

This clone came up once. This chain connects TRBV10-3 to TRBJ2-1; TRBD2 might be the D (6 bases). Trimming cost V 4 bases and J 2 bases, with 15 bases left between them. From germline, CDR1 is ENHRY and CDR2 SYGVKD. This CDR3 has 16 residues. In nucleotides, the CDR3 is TGTGCCATCAGTGTCTCCGGGACTGGTACCTACAATGAGCAGTTCTTC. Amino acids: CAISVSGTGTYNEQFF.

Here the CDR3 reads CASSLLAGTLYEQYF. The CDR3 bases are TGTGCCAGCAGTTTACTAGCCGGGACTCTCTACGAGCAGTACTTC. V is TRBV28 and J is TRBJ2-7; TRBD2 is a possible D gene (6 bases). The germline gives CDR1 MDHEN, CDR2 SYDVKM. The CDR3 is 15 residues long. V lost 2 bases to trimming and J lost 3 bases, with 14 bases between them.

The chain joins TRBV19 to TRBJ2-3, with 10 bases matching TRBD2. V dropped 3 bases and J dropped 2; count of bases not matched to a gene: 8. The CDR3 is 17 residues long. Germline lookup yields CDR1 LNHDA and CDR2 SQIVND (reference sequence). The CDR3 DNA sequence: TGTGCCAGTAGTATCGGAGCTAGCGGGAGTGTCACAGATACGCAGTATTTT. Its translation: CASSIGASGSVTDTQYF.

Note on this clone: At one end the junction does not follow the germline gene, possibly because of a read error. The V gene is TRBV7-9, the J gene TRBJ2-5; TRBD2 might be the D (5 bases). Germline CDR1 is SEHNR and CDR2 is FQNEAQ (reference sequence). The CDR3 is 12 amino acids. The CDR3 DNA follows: TGTTCCAGCAGCTTAGGAGGTGAGACCCAGTACTTC. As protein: CSSSLGGETQYF.

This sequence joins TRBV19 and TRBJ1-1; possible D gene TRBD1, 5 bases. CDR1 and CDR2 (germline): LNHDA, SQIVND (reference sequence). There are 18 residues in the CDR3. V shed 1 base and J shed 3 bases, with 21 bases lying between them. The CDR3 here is CASSIGGSAGGGYTEAFF. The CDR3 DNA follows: TGTGCCAGTAGTATAGGGGGGTCGGCAGGCGGGGGTTACACTGAAGCTTTCTTT.